This TCR beta chain was recovered during a study of T-cell reconstitution after alpha-beta-depleted transplantation in children. A word on this clonotype: Its antigen is not identified.

Germline V gene lookup returns CDR1 MDHEN and CDR2 SYDVKM. V lost 5 bases and J lost 6, with 13 bases in between. CDR3 length equals 14 residues. Unique molecular identifiers were incorporated during preparation of the TCRbeta library. A single record per CDR3 protein comes from TCRdb applying MiXCR to the PCR reads. Altogether around 490,000 distinct CDR3 sequences are present, over 9.5% being singletons, with the ten largest covering roughly 15%. Study conclusions and caveats: After transplant, at about two months, alpha-beta T cells were reportedly derived from several hundred expanded graft clones.

The TCR originated in a female patient younger than 10 who had a stem cell transplant for aplastic anemia, so the T cells may come from the graft donor. The genes are TRBV28 and TRBJ2-2; D gene uncertain. The material sequenced was PBMCs, mostly from graft donor cells, taken 180 days after TCRalphabeta/CD19-depleted stem cell transplant. CDR3 residues: CASSHRWGAGELFF. The DNA for the CDR3 is TGTGCCAGCAGTCACCGATGGGGTGCCGGGGAGCTGTTTTTT. Combining the CDR3 with reference TRBV28 and TRBJ2-2 gives the whole variable domain DVKVTQSSRYLVKRTGEKVFLECVQDMDHENMFWYRQDPGLGLRLIYFSYDVKMKEKGDIPEGYSVSREKKERFSLILESASTNQTSMYLCASSHRWGAGELFFGEGSRLTVL.